These 30 T cell receptor beta chains were sequenced from one sample in a study of cytomegalovirus exposure and HLA in healthy donors. PCR employed 60 Vbeta and 13 Jbeta primers. The repertoire was sequenced with immunoSEQ multiplex PCR; TCRdb's copy has only in-frame clones and lacks some. In the table there are approximately 170,000 clones, roughly 76% of which are singletons. Specimen: PBMCs. All receptors come from a human donor in good health.

The rearrangement joins TRBV19 to TRBJ1-1, with TRBD1 as a possible D gene (6 bases). Trimming left V 3 bases short and J 5 bases short, with 13 bases between. CDR1 and CDR2 (germline): LNHDA, SQIVND (reference sequence). This CDR3 has 14 amino acids. Here the CDR3 DNA reads TGTGCCAGTAGTATGGGGGGGGGCGGTACTGAAGCTTTCTTT. Translation gives CASSMGGGGTEAFF.

The rearrangement joins TRBV12-5 to TRBJ2-2, with D possibly matching TRBD2 (5 bases). V was trimmed by 3 bases and J by 5 bases, leaving 10 bases between them. The CDR3 is 14 residues long. The germline V gene has CDR1 LGHNT and CDR2 FRNRAP. CDR3: CASGLTSLTGELFF. DNA of the CDR3: TGTGCTAGTGGTTTAACTAGTTTAACCGGGGAGCTGTTTTTT. Combining the CDR3 with reference TRBV12-5 and TRBJ2-2 gives the whole variable domain DARVTQTPRHKVTEMGQEVTMRCQPILGHNTVFWYRQTMMQGLELLAYFRNRAPLDDSGMPKDRFSAEMPDATLATLKIQPSEPRDSAVYFCASGLTSLTGELFFGEGSRLTVL.

The genes are TRBV27 and TRBJ1-6; 7 bases agree with TRBD1. The germline V gene encodes CDR1 MNHEY and CDR2 SMNVEV (reference sequence). The CDR3 contains 16 residues. V lost 5 bases, J lost 7 bases, and 11 bases stayed unmatched. The CDR3 nucleotides are TGTGCCAGCAGTACTCCAACAGGGGACCGAAATTCACCCCTCCACTTT. Protein: CASSTPTGDRNSPLHF.

The chain is built from TRBV5-1 and TRBJ2-2, with 11 bases aligning to TRBD1. Germline CDR1 is SGHRS and CDR2 is YFSETQ. The V segment lost 4 bases and the J segment 8 bases; nucleotides outside the gene matches: 13. The CDR3 has 17 amino acids. The CDR3, as DNA: TGCGCCAGCAGCCCGTACCCTGGACAGGGGGCTTTGGGGGAGCTGTTTTTT. Translating it yields CASSPYPGQGALGELFF.

This sequence joins TRBV5-1 and TRBJ2-7; D is unresolved. This CDR3 contains 16 residues. The V gene's germline CDR1 is SGHRS and CDR2 YFSETQ. Trimming cost V 2 bases and J 3 bases, with 18 bases left between them. The CDR3 bases are TGCGCCAGCAGCTTAGGCCAGCGAAACTCTTACTACGAGCAGTACTTC. It is translated as CASSLGQRNSYYEQYF.

This clone was detected only a few times. This rearrangement joins TRBV4-1 to TRBJ2-3, with D maybe TRBD2 (5 bases). V dropped 3 bases and J dropped 5 bases, with 9 bases sitting between them. The CDR3 is 13 residues long. Germline V gene lookup returns CDR1 MGHRA and CDR2 YSYEKL. The CDR3 here is CASSQARVDTQYF. The CDR3 DNA reads as TGCGCCAGCAGCCAGGCGAGGGTAGATACGCAGTATTTT.

This clone was seen a single time. This sequence joins TRBV6-5 and TRBJ2-3; TRBD2 matches 14 bases. Germline lookup yields CDR1 MNHEY and CDR2 SVGAGI. J lost 3 bases, V lost 4 bases, and 3 bases had no gene match. There are 16 residues in the CDR3. Here the CDR3 reads CASSSRLAGGTDTQYF. The CDR3 nucleotides read TGTGCCAGCAGTTCGAGACTAGCGGGGGGGACAGATACGCAGTATTTT.

The V call is TRBV5-8, the J call TRBJ1-2; 7 bases are shared with TRBD1. V trimming: 4 bases; J trimming: 7 bases; junction bases outside the gene matches: 7. Germline lookup yields CDR1 SGHTS and CDR2 YDEGEE. The CDR3 is 13 residues long. CDR3 sequence (DNA): TGTGCCAGCAGCGTAGACAGGGAGCGTGGCTACACCTTC. Translating gives CASSVDRERGYTF.

This clone has ten or more counts. The chain uses TRBV19 and TRBJ2-1; 8 nucleotides align to TRBD2. Germline CDR1 LNHDA, CDR2 SQIVND (reference sequence). V was pared by 6 bases and J by 7 bases, with 8 bases of the junction left unmatched. CDR3 length: 14 amino acids. The CDR3 protein is CASSRGGPGNEQFF. The CDR3 coding sequence is TGTGCCAGTAGCCGGGGGGGGCCGGGGAATGAGCAGTTCTTC.

V usage is TRBV27 and J usage is TRBJ2-7, with D perhaps matching TRBD1 (6 bases). Germline V CDR1 and CDR2: MNHEY, SMNVEV (reference sequence). Between the trimmed V and J ends, which lost 3 bases and 0 bases, there was a span of 24 bases. The CDR3 length is 19 residues. CDR3 sequence: CASSFLPRTQGNPSYEQYF. CDR3 bases: TGTGCCAGCAGTTTTCTTCCTCGGACACAGGGCAACCCCTCCTACGAGCAGTACTTC.

The chain uses TRBV19 and TRBJ1-2, with D unclear. Trimming shortened V by 3 bases and J by 5 bases, and 19 bases separated the two germline ends. The V gene's germline CDR1 is LNHDA and CDR2 SQIVND (reference sequence). The CDR3 contains 16 residues. The CDR3 spells CASSMGQQYRSYGYTF. The CDR3 DNA sequence: TGTGCCAGTAGTATGGGTCAACAGTACCGAAGTTATGGCTACACCTTC.

This chain links TRBV9 with TRBJ2-2; D not certain. This CDR3 comprises 13 residues. Per germline, CDR1 SGDLS and CDR2 YYNGEE. Trimming stripped 2 bases from V and 8 bases from J, with 10 bases between. In nucleotides, the CDR3 is TGTGCCAGCAGCGTCGTTACTTGGGGGGAGCTGTTTTTT. Amino acid sequence: CASSVVTWGELFF.

This sequence joins TRBV19 and TRBJ2-1; TRBD2 agrees at 15 bases. The J segment lost 4 bases and the V segment lost 5 bases, leaving 3 bases of the junction unmatched. The germline V gene encodes CDR1 LNHDA and CDR2 SQIVND (reference sequence). This CDR3 comprises 16 residues. The CDR3 sequence: CASSWTSGGDYNEQFF. In nucleotides, the CDR3 is TGTGCCAGTAGTTGGACTAGCGGGGGGGATTACAATGAGCAGTTCTTC.

V usage is TRBV7-2 and J usage is TRBJ1-5; TRBD1 is a possible D gene (6 bases). CDR1 and CDR2 (germline): SGHTA, FQGNSA. The CDR3 is made up of 14 amino acids. Trimming pared 4 bases from V and 4 bases from J, leaving 11 bases between. The CDR3 region has the DNA TGTGCCAGCAGCTCGGACAGCGGTAATCAGCCCCAGCATTTT. Translated, it gives CASSSDSGNQPQHF.

CDR3 coding DNA: TGTGCCACCAGCAGGGAGAGTGTCCCTTCTGAAGCTTTCTTT. Amino acids: CATSRESVPSEAFF. The chain is built from TRBV15 and TRBJ1-1; unclear D gene. Trimming shortened V by 3 bases and J by 6 bases, and 14 bases separated the two germline ends. The germline gives CDR1 LNHNV, CDR2 YYDKDF (reference sequence). The CDR3 has 14 amino acids.

The gene calls are TRBV5-6 and TRBJ1-2; 8 positions match TRBD1. Germline loops: CDR1 SGHDT, CDR2 YYEEEE. Unmatched junction bases numbered 2, after V lost 4 bases and J lost 6 bases. CDR3 length equals 12 residues. CDR3 region: CASSGRGHGYTF. The CDR3, as DNA: TGTGCCAGCAGCGGCAGGGGGCATGGCTACACCTTC.

The CDR3 protein is CASSYENSISGYTF. The DNA of the CDR3 is TGTGCCAGCAGTTACGAGAACAGTATCAGCGGCTACACCTTC. The rearrangement uses TRBV6-6 and TRBJ1-2; D is ambiguous. The CDR3 consists of 14 residues. CDR1 and CDR2 from the germline V gene are MNHNY and SVGAGI (reference sequence). The ends were cut back, 2 bases at V and 8 bases at J, with 15 bases in the middle.

This CDR3 reads CASSQGTGPPAVQLFF. CDR3 bases: TGCGCCAGCAGCCAGGGGACAGGGCCTCCTGCGGTACAACTGTTTTTT. V is TRBV4-3 and J is TRBJ1-4; TRBD1 matches at 9 bases. The CDR3 has 16 amino acids. The J segment lost 12 bases and the V segment lost 3 bases, leaving 14 bases of the junction unmatched. The germline V gene encodes CDR1 LGHNA and CDR2 YSLEER.

V usage is TRBV6-5 and J usage is TRBJ1-2; a possible D gene is TRBD1 (6 bases). The V gene lost 6 bases and the J gene lost 4 bases, with 15 bases spanning the gap. This CDR3 comprises 14 residues. Germline lookup yields CDR1 MNHEY and CDR2 SVGAGI. This CDR3 reads CASRPGGASYGYTF. The CDR3 DNA follows: TGTGCCAGCAGACCCGGGGGGGCTAGCTATGGCTACACCTTC.

The V call is TRBV7-6, the J call TRBJ2-3, with D perhaps matching TRBD2 (6 bases). Trimming stripped 3 bases from V and 0 bases from J, with 16 bases between. Germline V CDR1 and CDR2: SGHVS, FNYEAQ. The CDR3 loop spans 17 amino acids. CDR3 nucleotides: TGTGCCAGCAGCTTGGGTGGGACTCCCTCAAGCACAGATACGCAGTATTTT. It translates to CASSLGGTPSSTDTQYF.

The rearrangement joins TRBV7-2 to TRBJ2-1, with 8 bases that match TRBD2. The ends lost 5 bases at V and 1 base at J; junction bases unmatched: 7. Germline-derived CDR1 and CDR2 are SGHTA and FQGNSA. The CDR3 runs to 16 residues. The CDR3 DNA follows: TGTGCCAGCAGCCTAATCGGGGGGGCATCCTACAATGAGCAGTTCTTC. Translating it yields CASSLIGGASYNEQFF.

CDR3 in DNA: TGTGCCAGCAGCGTAGGGAGGAGCGGGGAGCTGTTTTTT. It codes for CASSVGRSGELFF. The chain combines TRBV9 with TRBJ2-2; D might be TRBD2 (5 bases). The CDR3 is 13 amino acids. Between the trimmed V and J ends, which lost 0 bases and 7 bases, there was a span of 7 bases. The V gene's germline CDR1 is SGDLS and CDR2 YYNGEE.

This rearrangement joins TRBV5-6 to TRBJ1-1; the match to TRBD1 covers 7 bases. The CDR3 has 15 amino acids. V gave up 2 bases and J gave up 2 bases; unmatched junction bases: 6. The germline V gene encodes CDR1 SGHDT and CDR2 YYEEEE. The CDR3 sequence is CASSFPTGSNTEAFF. CDR3 nucleotide sequence: TGTGCCAGCAGCTTTCCGACAGGGAGTAACACTGAAGCTTTCTTT.

This clone was seen only a few times. The chain recombines TRBV5-6 with TRBJ2-5; D is unclear. The J call is in doubt because the DNA end fits TRBJ2-7 better. In germline, CDR1 is SGHDT, CDR2 YYEEEE. This CDR3 comprises 12 residues. CDR3 in DNA: TGTGCCAGCAGCTTACTCCCCTACGAGCAGTACTTC. Residues: CASSLLPYEQYF.

The V call is TRBV7-2, the J call TRBJ2-2; 10 bases are a match to TRBD1. This CDR3 comprises 15 residues. The J segment lost 5 bases and the V segment lost 4 bases, leaving 4 bases of the junction unmatched. Germline V CDR1 and CDR2: SGHTA, FQGNSA. The CDR3 loop is CASSSRTGGTGELFF. The CDR3, as DNA: TGTGCCAGCAGCTCCCGGACAGGGGGAACCGGGGAGCTGTTTTTT.

V gene TRBV13 combines with J gene TRBJ2-1; 9 bases match TRBD2. With 4 bases clipped from V and 2 bases from J, the junction kept 6 bases outside the gene matches. The germline V gene has CDR1 PRHDT and CDR2 FYEKMQ (reference sequence). There are 16 residues in the CDR3. Here the CDR3 DNA reads TGTGCCAGCAGCTCGGGCCAGCGGGGGGCCTACAATGAGCAGTTCTTC. This translates into CASSSGQRGAYNEQFF.

The chain is built from TRBV25-1 and TRBJ2-1, with TRBD1 matching 7 bases. CDR3 length: 17 amino acids. V lost 3 bases to trimming and J lost 8 bases; unmatched junction nucleotides: 16. Per the germline V gene, CDR1 is MGHDK and CDR2 is SYGVNS. The CDR3 loop is CASSDYRGSPGGDEQFF. The CDR3 nucleotides are TGTGCCAGCAGTGATTACAGGGGTTCCCCGGGCGGCGATGAGCAGTTCTTC.

The V and J genes are TRBV7-2 and TRBJ1-3, with a weak D call TRBD1 (6 bases). CDR3 length equals 15 residues. Trimming left V 2 bases short and J 1 base short, with 9 bases between. CDR1 is SGHTA and CDR2 is FQGNSA in the germline V gene. The CDR3 loop reads CASSLYRESGNTIYF. DNA for the CDR3: TGTGCCAGCAGCTTATACAGGGAATCTGGAAACACCATATATTTT.

The CDR3: CASSYPTDTQYF. Here the CDR3 DNA reads TGTGCCAGCAGTTACCCAACAGATACGCAGTATTTT. The J gene is TRBJ2-3, the V gene TRBV6-6, with D hard to call. The CDR3 is made up of 12 amino acids. The germline gives CDR1 MNHNY, CDR2 SVGAGI (reference sequence). Between the trimmed V and J ends, which lost 2 bases and 3 bases, there was a span of 3 bases.

Here the CDR3 DNA reads TGTGCCAGCAGTGGACACCACTACAATGAGCAGTTCTTC. This encodes CASSGHHYNEQFF. The gene calls are TRBV14 and TRBJ2-1, with D perhaps TRBD1 (5 bases). Between the trimmed V and J ends, which lost 6 bases and 3 bases, there was a span of 9 bases. Germline lookup yields CDR1 SGHDN and CDR2 FVKESK. This CDR3 region has 13 residues. Using reference TRBV14 and TRBJ2-1 for the parts outside the CDR3, the full variable domain is EAGVTQFPSHSVIEKGQTVTLRCDPISGHDNLYWYRRVMGKEIKFLLHFVKESKQDESGMPNNRFLAERTGGTYSTLKVQPAELEDSGVYFCASSGHHYNEQFFGPGTRLTVL.